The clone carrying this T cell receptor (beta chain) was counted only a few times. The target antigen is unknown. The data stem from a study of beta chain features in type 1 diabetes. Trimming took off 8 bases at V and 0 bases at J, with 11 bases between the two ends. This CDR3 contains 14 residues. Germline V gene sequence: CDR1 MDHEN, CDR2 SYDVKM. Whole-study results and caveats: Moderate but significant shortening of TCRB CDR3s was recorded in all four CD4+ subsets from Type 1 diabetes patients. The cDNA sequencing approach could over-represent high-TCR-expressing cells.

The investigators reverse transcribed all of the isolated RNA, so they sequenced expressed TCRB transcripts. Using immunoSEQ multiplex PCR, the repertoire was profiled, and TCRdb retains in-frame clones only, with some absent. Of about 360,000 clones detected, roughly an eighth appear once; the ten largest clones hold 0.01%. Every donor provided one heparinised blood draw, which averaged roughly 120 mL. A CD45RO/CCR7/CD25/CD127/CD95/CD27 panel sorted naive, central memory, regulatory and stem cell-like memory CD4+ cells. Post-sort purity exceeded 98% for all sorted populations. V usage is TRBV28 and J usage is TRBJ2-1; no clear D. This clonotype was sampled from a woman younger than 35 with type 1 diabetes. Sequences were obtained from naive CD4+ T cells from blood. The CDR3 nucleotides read TGTGCCAGCGTGAGGCGGAGCTCCTACAATGAGCAGTTCTTC. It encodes CASVRRSSYNEQFF. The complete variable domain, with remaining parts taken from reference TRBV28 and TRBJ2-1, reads DVKVTQSSRYLVKRTGEKVFLECVQDMDHENMFWYRQDPGLGLRLIYFSYDVKMKEKGDIPEGYSVSREKKERFSLILESASTNQTSMYLCASVRRSSYNEQFFGPGTRLTVL.